This T cell receptor beta chain was recovered during a study of molecular identifiers for immune sequencing clone quantification. General study results and limits: Reportedly, one cell's Jurkat TCR RNA was detected within 1,100,000 naive CD8 cells.

Germline-derived CDR1 and CDR2 are MDHEN and SYDVKM. The V and J ends lost 4 bases and 4 bases, in that order; junction bases with no gene match: 30. The CDR3 runs 22 residues. For bulk TCR libraries, previously described methods and listed TCR primers were used. TCRdb fed the PCR reads into MiXCR, producing one record per CDR3 protein. The sample has roughly 93,000 distinct CDR3 sequences, about 23% seen once. Libraries of naive CD8 cells were prepared from about 19,000 to 1,100,000 sorted cells using 10%, 30% or 50% RNA. Naive CD8 T cell sorting was performed on the CD8+CD4-CCR7+CD45RA+ phenotype. About this clonotype: Its antigen is currently unknown. This may come from a read error, since a much larger clone is one base off.

Sequencing was done on a sample of naive CD8+ T cells from blood, with Jurkat cell RNA spiked in. Subset in this sample: FACS-sorted CD8+CD4-CCR7+CD45RA+ naive T cells. The chain employs TRBV28 and TRBJ1-1; 7 nucleotides agree with TRBD1. This sequence originates from a human donor in good health. Some libraries in this study had Jurkat cell RNA spiked in. CDR3: CASSSDVPGQVLLNSMSTEAFF. The CDR3 DNA is TGTGCCAGCAGTTCCGACGTACCTGGACAGGTCCTACTAAACTCTATGAGCACTGAAGCTTTCTTT.